The 19 T cell receptor beta chains in this list originate from one sample, sequenced in a study of OX40 agonist ivuxolimab in advanced cancers. Data came from immunoSEQ multiplex PCR; TCRdb stores just in-frame clones and leaves some out. The sample lists some 50,000 clones; about 88% were seen once. Sequenced here: CD4+ or CD8+ T cells sorted from blood, sampled in a trial of the OX40 agonist ivuxolimab. All receptors derive from an adult with an advanced solid tumor such as melanoma, head and neck, liver or kidney cancer.

This clone was seen a few times. This rearrangement joins TRBV6-5 to TRBJ1-5; 7 nucleotides match TRBD1. The germline V gene has CDR1 MNHEY and CDR2 SVGAGI. The J segment lost 5 bases and the V segment lost 6 bases, leaving 10 bases of the junction unmatched. This CDR3 comprises 15 residues. CDR3 nucleotides: TGTGCCAGCAGCCCCGGACAGGCCTTTGATCAGCCCCAGCATTTT. Protein: CASSPGQAFDQPQHF.

This clone was detected only once. The rearrangement joins TRBV5-1 to TRBJ2-2; TRBD2 matches at 7 bases. CDR3 size: 16 residues. CDR1 is SGHRS and CDR2 is YFSETQ in the germline V gene. V was clipped by 4 bases and J by 6 bases; unmatched bases: 12. In DNA, the CDR3 is TGCGCCAGCAGCATCCAACCGGTCCGGGGGGCCGGGGAGCTGTTTTTT. It translates to CASSIQPVRGAGELFF. Variable domain in full (rest from reference TRBV5-1 and TRBJ2-2): KAGVTQTPRYLIKTRGQQVTLSCSPISGHRSVSWYQQTPGQGLQFLFEYFSETQRNKGNFPGRFSGRQFSNSRSEMNVSTLELGDSALYLCASSIQPVRGAGELFFGEGSRLTVL.

V is TRBV11-2 and J is TRBJ2-1; D is ambiguous. Trimming removed 1 base from V and 5 bases from J, with 9 bases in between. From germline, CDR1 is SGHAT and CDR2 FQNNGV. The CDR3 is 14 residues long. CDR3 region: CASSLVSTHNEQFF. CDR3 nucleotides: TGTGCCAGCAGCTTAGTTTCGACACACAATGAGCAGTTCTTC.

The chain joins TRBV27 to TRBJ2-3; D not certain. Germline V lookup: CDR1 MNHEY, CDR2 SMNVEV (reference sequence). The CDR3 length is 16 residues. Trimming took 1 base from V and 2 from J, leaving 13 bases between them. The CDR3 DNA reads TGTGCCAGCAGTTTATTTGGGCGAACCAACACAGATACGCAGTATTTT. It is translated as CASSLFGRTNTDTQYF.

The CDR3 DNA is TGCGCCAGCAGCCAAGTTTTGAGGGGCGGTGGGTCCACAGATACGCAGTATTTT. This codes for CASSQVLRGGGSTDTQYF. This chain joins TRBV4-3 and TRBJ2-3; D may be TRBD1 or TRBD2 (5 bases each). Germline assignment: CDR1 LGHNA and CDR2 YSLEER. The CDR3 is 18 amino acids. V gave up 1 base and J gave up 2 bases, with 19 bases separating them.

This chain connects TRBV18 to TRBJ2-7; 7 bases fit TRBD2. The CDR3 is made up of 14 amino acids. V lost 6 bases to trimming and J lost 1 base; unmatched junction nucleotides: 6. Germline CDR1 is KGHSH and CDR2 is LQKENI. In DNA form, the CDR3 reads TGTGCCAGCTCCGCGGGGGAAAGGTCCTACGAGCAGTACTTC. Its translation: CASSAGERSYEQYF.

The rearrangement uses TRBV28 and TRBJ2-7; 10 bases are a match to TRBD2. The germline CDR1 and CDR2 sequences are MDHEN and SYDVKM. Losses at the gene ends were 6 bases for V and 2 bases for J; bases not matched to a gene: 7. The CDR3 is made up of 15 amino acids. CDR3 residues: CASSSSGRSPYEQYF. CDR3 DNA: TGTGCCAGCAGCTCTAGCGGGAGATCTCCCTACGAGCAGTACTTC.

The gene calls are TRBV4-2 and TRBJ2-7; D is unclear. Germline V gives CDR1 LGHNA, CDR2 YNFKEQ. The V gene lost 0 bases and the J gene lost 5 bases, with 8 bases spanning the gap. This CDR3 region has 13 residues. CDR3 protein: CASSQDLRNEQYF. DNA of the CDR3: TGTGCCAGCAGCCAAGATTTGAGGAACGAGCAGTACTTC.

The chain combines TRBV7-6 with TRBJ2-7; 10 bases are a match to TRBD1. The CDR3 extends over 15 amino acids. V lost 5 bases to trimming and J lost 3 bases; unmatched junction nucleotides: 7. Germline CDR1 is SGHVS and CDR2 is FNYEAQ. CDR3 nucleotide sequence: TGTGCCAGCAGCCCAATGACAGGGGGCTTCTACGAGCAGTACTTC. Protein product: CASSPMTGGFYEQYF.

This clone was detected only once. This sequence joins TRBV28 and TRBJ2-7; D not resolved. This CDR3 is built from 13 residues. From germline, CDR1 is MDHEN and CDR2 SYDVKM. Trimming took 3 bases from V and 0 from J, leaving 6 bases between them. Here the CDR3 DNA reads TGTGCCAGCAGTTTTGGCAGCTCCTACGAGCAGTACTTC. It translates to CASSFGSSYEQYF.

The V gene is TRBV5-4, the J gene TRBJ2-7; the D is unclear. CDR3 size: 12 residues. The germline V gene has CDR1 SGHNT and CDR2 YYREEE (reference sequence). The V end was cut by 0 bases, the J end by 4 bases, with 5 bases between. CDR3 bases: TGTGCCAGCAGCTTGGGTCAGTACGAGCAGTACTTC. Translation: CASSLGQYEQYF.

Concerning this clone: The same CDR3 arises from other DNA sequences in this sample as well. The chain is built from TRBV30 and TRBJ2-5; TRBD2 agrees at 9 bases. This CDR3 region has 18 residues. Germline V gene lookup returns CDR1 GTSNPN and CDR2 SVGIG (reference sequence). Trimming took 0 bases from V and 5 from J; bases not matched to a gene: 16. The CDR3: CAWSVGLGRRGGRETQYF. The CDR3 DNA reads TGTGCCTGGAGTGTAGGATTGGGGCGGCGGGGGGGCCGGGAGACCCAGTACTTC.

V is TRBV11-2 and J is TRBJ1-5; D not certain. Germline V gene sequence: CDR1 SGHAT, CDR2 FQNNGV. V was clipped by 2 bases and J by 6 bases, with 8 bases between them. The CDR3 sequence is 13 residues long. The CDR3 nucleotides read TGTGCCAGCAGCTTAACAGATTTTCAGCCCCAGCATTTT. It codes for CASSLTDFQPQHF. The full variable domain, its missing parts supplied by reference TRBV11-2 and TRBJ1-5, is EAGVAQSPRYKIIEKRQSVAFWCNPISGHATLYWYQQILGQGPKLLIQFQNNGVVDDSQLPKDRFSAERLKGVDSTLKIQPAKLEDSAVYLCASSLTDFQPQHFGDGTRLSIL.

The chain is built from TRBV6-1 and TRBJ2-7; D uncertain. The CDR3 is made up of 13 amino acids. The germline V and J ends were trimmed by 2 bases and 2 bases, with 7 bases remaining between them. Germline V gives CDR1 MNHNS, CDR2 SASEGT. DNA of the CDR3: TGTGCCAGCAGTGAATCTACCCCCTACGAGCAGTACTTC. This translates into CASSESTPYEQYF.

This chain links TRBV30 with TRBJ2-7, with 10 nucleotides matching TRBD1. This CDR3 spans 16 amino acids. Trimming removed 3 bases from V and 2 bases from J; junction bases left unmatched: 10. CDR1 is GTSNPN and CDR2 is SVGIG in the germline V gene (reference sequence). As DNA, the CDR3 is TGTGCCTGGAGCGTCCCTCGGGACAGGGGCCCCTACGAGCAGTACTTC. It specifies CAWSVPRDRGPYEQYF.

The CDR3 DNA reads TGTGCCAGCAGGCTGAACACTGAAGCTTTCTTT. Its protein product is CASRLNTEAFF. This sequence joins TRBV21-1 and TRBJ1-1. TRBV21-1 is listed as a pseudogene. The CDR3 totals 11 residues.

The chain carries TRBV5-4 and TRBJ2-1; 9 bases align to TRBD1. V trimming: 2 bases; J trimming: 9 bases; junction bases outside the gene matches: 9. The CDR3 sequence is 15 residues long. Germline values: CDR1 SGHNT, CDR2 YYREEE (reference sequence). CDR3 in DNA: TGTGCCAGCAGCTTCATAACCGGGACAGGGAGTGAGCAGTTCTTC. Its translation is CASSFITGTGSEQFF.

This chain uses TRBV6-1 with TRBJ2-1, with D uncertain. Looked up from germline, CDR1 is MNHNS and CDR2 is SASEGT. The V and J ends lost 7 bases and 0 bases respectively, with 10 bases between them. The CDR3 runs to 14 residues. The DNA for the CDR3 is TGTGCCAGCATTCCGGGCCACTCCTACAATGAGCAGTTCTTC. It is translated as CASIPGHSYNEQFF.

The V call is TRBV19, the J call TRBJ2-1; TRBD2 matches 7 bases. The J segment lost 6 bases and the V segment lost 4 bases, leaving 6 bases of the junction unmatched. The CDR3 length is 14 residues. Germline V lookup: CDR1 LNHDA, CDR2 SQIVND (reference sequence). The CDR3 loop reads CASSTRGGANEQFF. CDR3 DNA: TGTGCCAGTAGTACCCGGGGAGGGGCCAATGAGCAGTTCTTC.